This TCR beta chain was found in a study of regulatory T cells in long-lasting Graves disease. Study observations and caveats: Accuracy may have been reduced by the small sample size.

CDR3-region Arm-PCR and iRepertoire HTBI primers produced the TCR beta libraries. TCRdb redid the calling of the multiplex PCR reads with MiXCR, one entry per CDR3 protein. The sample lists some 370,000 distinct CDR3 sequences, under 25% occurring once. This clonotype has just a few counts. The antigen is not known. V was clipped by 3 bases and J by 2 bases; unmatched bases: 5. The CDR3 runs to 16 residues. The germline CDR1 and CDR2 sequences are SGHRS and YFSETQ. Stated time point: persistent/refractory GD, antithyroid drugs over 5 years with positive TRAb. Making the TCR library involved RNA that had been extracted from PBMCs. An endocrinology department in Xi'an, China, recruited the patients. EDTA tubes received roughly 8.6 milliliters of drawn peripheral blood.

The receptor's source is a female donor with Graves disease. The source was peripheral blood mononuclear cells (PBMCs), collected when the disease was refractory, from a patient treated with antithyroid drugs. V is TRBV5-1 and J is TRBJ2-6, with TRBD2 matching 7 bases. Here the CDR3 DNA reads TGCGCCAGCAGCTCAGCCCTAGCGGCTGGGGCCAACGTCCTGACTTTC. This gives the protein CASSSALAAGANVLTF.